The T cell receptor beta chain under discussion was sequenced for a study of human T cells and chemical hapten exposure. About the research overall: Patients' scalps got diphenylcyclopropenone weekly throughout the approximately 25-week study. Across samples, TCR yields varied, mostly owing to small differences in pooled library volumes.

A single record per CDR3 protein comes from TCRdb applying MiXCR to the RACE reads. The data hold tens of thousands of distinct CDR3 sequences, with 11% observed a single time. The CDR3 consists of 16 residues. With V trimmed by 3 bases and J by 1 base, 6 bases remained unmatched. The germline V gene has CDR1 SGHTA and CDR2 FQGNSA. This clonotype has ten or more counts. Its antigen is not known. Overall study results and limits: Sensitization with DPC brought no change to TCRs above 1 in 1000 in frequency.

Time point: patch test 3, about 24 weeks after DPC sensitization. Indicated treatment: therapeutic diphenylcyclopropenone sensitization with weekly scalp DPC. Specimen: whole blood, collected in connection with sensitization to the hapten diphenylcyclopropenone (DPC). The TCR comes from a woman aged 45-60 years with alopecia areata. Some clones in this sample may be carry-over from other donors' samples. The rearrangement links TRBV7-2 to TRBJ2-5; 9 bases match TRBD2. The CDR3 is CASSLTSGGFQETQYF. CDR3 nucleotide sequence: TGTGCCAGCAGCTTGACTAGCGGCGGATTCCAAGAGACCCAGTACTTC.